Listed here are 28 T cell receptor beta chains from one sample, sequenced in a study of cytomegalovirus exposure and HLA in healthy donors. The PCR had 60 Vbeta and 13 Jbeta primers. Profiling relied on immunoSEQ multiplex PCR, and the TCRdb table lists in-frame clones only, not all of them. Of 55,000 to 70,000 clones listed, approximately 80% are singletons. Sequencing was done on a sample of PBMCs. Receptors were obtained from a man between 18 and 35 years old in good health and CMV-seropositive.

Note on this clone: Additional DNA sequences in this sample encode the identical CDR3. The chain uses TRBV30 and TRBJ2-1; 9 nucleotides agree with TRBD2. CDR1 and CDR2 from the germline V gene are GTSNPN and SVGIG (reference sequence). J was trimmed by 7 bases and V by 3 bases; bases with no gene match: 4. The CDR3 runs 13 residues. This CDR3 is CAWRTSGGNEQFF. As DNA, the CDR3 is TGTGCCTGGAGGACCAGCGGGGGGAATGAGCAGTTCTTC.

This chain connects TRBV5-6 to TRBJ2-7; D may be TRBD1 (5 bases). Per the germline V gene, CDR1 is SGHDT and CDR2 is YYEEEE. The CDR3 length is 12 residues. The V end lost 4 bases, the J end lost 4 bases, and 9 bases lay between the germline ends. CDR3 amino acids: CASSATGYEQYF. The CDR3 DNA follows: TGTGCCAGCAGCGCCACAGGATACGAGCAGTACTTC.

This chain uses TRBV5-1 with TRBJ1-5; the D gene is possibly TRBD1 (5 bases). The germline V and J ends were trimmed by 5 bases and 2 bases, with 17 bases remaining between them. CDR3 length equals 16 residues. The germline V gene encodes CDR1 SGHRS and CDR2 YFSETQ. The CDR3 nucleotides are TGCGCCAGCAGTGCTGACGGACATCAGGGCAATCAGCCCCAGCATTTT. It yields the protein CASSADGHQGNQPQHF.

V and J are TRBV9 and TRBJ2-7; 9 nucleotides match TRBD2. V lost 0 bases, J lost 7 bases, and 8 bases stayed unmatched. CDR3 length: 15 amino acids. Germline lookup yields CDR1 SGDLS and CDR2 YYNGEE. CDR3 nucleotides: TGTGCCAGCAGCGTAGGGGAGAGCGGGAGGTGGGAGCAGTACTTC. Translated: CASSVGESGRWEQYF.

This clone was observed a single time. The chain links TRBV29-1 to TRBJ2-2; perhaps TRBD1 as D (5 bases). Trimming took 5 bases from V and 2 from J, leaving 9 bases between them. The CDR3 sequence is 13 residues long. The germline V gene encodes CDR1 SQVTM and CDR2 ANQGSEA. The CDR3 is CSVKGANTGELFF. CDR3 coding DNA: TGCAGCGTTAAAGGGGCAAACACCGGGGAGCTGTTTTTT.

The J gene is TRBJ2-2, the V gene TRBV29-1; 13 bases match TRBD2. Germline V gene sequence: CDR1 SQVTM, CDR2 ANQGSEA. The junction had 5 bases not matched to a gene; V was cut back by 7 bases and J by 6 bases. There are 14 residues in the CDR3. The CDR3 region is CSGRTSGRAGELFF. In nucleotides, the CDR3 is TGCAGCGGACGGACTAGCGGGAGAGCCGGGGAGCTGTTTTTT.

The rearrangement joins TRBV7-2 to TRBJ2-3; 11 bases match TRBD2. CDR3 size: 16 residues. J gave up 6 bases and V 2 bases, and 7 bases lay outside the gene matches. Germline loops: CDR1 SGHTA, CDR2 FQGNSA. CDR3 nucleotide sequence: TGTGCCAGCAGCTTAAGGCTAGCGGGAGGTGGGGATACGCAGTATTTT. Amino acid sequence: CASSLRLAGGGDTQYF.

The CDR3 loop reads CASSTENNSPLHF. Here the CDR3 DNA reads TGTGCCAGCAGCACCGAGAATAATTCACCCCTCCACTTT. The chain joins TRBV2 to TRBJ1-6; no definite D call. The CDR3 extends over 13 amino acids. Trimming stripped 6 bases from V and 5 bases from J, with 8 bases between. Germline-derived CDR1 and CDR2 are SNHLY and FYNNEI.

The V gene is TRBV9, the J gene TRBJ1-2, with TRBD1 identical over 10 bases. From germline, CDR1 is SGDLS and CDR2 YYNGEE. CDR3 length: 14 residues. V was pared by 2 bases and J by 8 bases, with 6 bases of the junction left unmatched. The chain's CDR3 is CASSVERTGGGYTF. CDR3 sequence (DNA): TGTGCCAGCAGCGTGGAGCGGACAGGGGGGGGCTACACCTTC.

This chain links TRBV2 with TRBJ1-2, with unresolved D. The V end was cut by 2 bases, the J end by 1 base, with 8 bases between. Germline lookup yields CDR1 SNHLY and CDR2 FYNNEI. This CDR3 comprises 14 residues. CDR3 coding DNA: TGTGCCAGCAGTGAACAAGGAGGTAACTATGGCTACACCTTC. Translating it yields CASSEQGGNYGYTF.

The CDR3 DNA reads as TGTGCCAGCAGACAGGGGATGAACCAGCCCCAGCATTTT. This encodes CASRQGMNQPQHF. The chain couples TRBV27 to TRBJ1-5; TRBD1 aligns across 7 bases. Looked up from germline, CDR1 is MNHEY and CDR2 is SMNVEV (reference sequence). The CDR3 is 13 amino acids. Germline trimming cut 6 bases from V and 7 bases from J; bases unmatched to any gene: 6.

In its sample, this clone was seen a few times. The chain recombines TRBV6-5 with TRBJ2-3; the D is unclear. Trimming stripped 2 bases from V and 4 bases from J, with 10 bases between. This CDR3 is built from 14 residues. Germline V gene lookup returns CDR1 MNHEY and CDR2 SVGAGI. As DNA, the CDR3 is TGTGCCAGCAGTTACACCCTAGATTCAGATACGCAGTATTTT. Its protein is CASSYTLDSDTQYF.

The rearrangement uses TRBV6-6 and TRBJ1-1, with TRBD1 matching 7 bases. The CDR3 sequence is 12 residues long. After removal of 6 bases from V and 4 bases from J, the junction contained 2 bases not matched to a gene. CDR1 MNHNY and CDR2 SVGAGI come from the germline V gene (reference sequence). CDR3: CASSAGGTEAFF. CDR3 nucleotide sequence: TGTGCCAGCAGCGCAGGGGGCACTGAAGCTTTCTTT.

The sample holds one count of this clone. This sequence joins TRBV2 and TRBJ1-6; 9 bases are a match to TRBD1. The CDR3 length is 14 residues. Germline CDR1 and CDR2: SNHLY and FYNNEI. J was trimmed by 8 bases and V by 7 bases; bases with no gene match: 6. CDR3 sequence reads: CASTGTGWDSPLHF. In DNA, the CDR3 is TGTGCCAGCACCGGGACAGGGTGGGATTCACCCCTCCACTTT.

The chain joins TRBV6-5 to TRBJ1-2, with 9 bases that match TRBD1. Germline V lookup: CDR1 MNHEY, CDR2 SVGAGI. This CDR3 has 13 residues. J gave up 7 bases and V 2 bases, and 2 bases lay outside the gene matches. This CDR3 is CASSYRTGAGYTF. CDR3 bases: TGTGCCAGCAGTTACCGGACAGGGGCTGGCTACACCTTC.

This chain links TRBV6-1 with TRBJ1-1; D is unclear. Trimming took 1 base from V and 2 from J, leaving 8 bases between them. CDR1 MNHNS and CDR2 SASEGT come from the germline V gene. The CDR3 covers 14 residues. The DNA for the CDR3 is TGTGCCAGCAGTGAAGTCGAGGTTAACACTGAAGCTTTCTTT. Amino acid sequence: CASSEVEVNTEAFF.

This clone turned up a few times. This chain connects TRBV30 to TRBJ2-1, with 11 bases fitting TRBD2. V was clipped by 4 bases and J by 3 bases; unmatched bases: 14. Germline V gives CDR1 GTSNPN, CDR2 SVGIG (reference sequence). The CDR3 is 18 amino acids. CDR3 nucleotide sequence: TGTGCCTGGACGTGGACTAGCGGGCCTGCCTTTTTCTACAATGAGCAGTTCTTC. The encoded protein is CAWTWTSGPAFFYNEQFF.

This clone was observed a handful of times. V is TRBV6-5 and J is TRBJ2-1, with 8 bases aligning to TRBD1. Per germline, CDR1 MNHEY and CDR2 SVGAGI. V lost 10 bases, J lost 5 bases, and 13 bases stayed unmatched. This CDR3 has 15 residues. The chain's CDR3 is CATHLRQGLDNEQFF. CDR3 coding DNA: TGTGCCACCCACCTGAGACAGGGGCTCGACAATGAGCAGTTCTTC.

This clone was counted between two and nine times. The gene calls are TRBV5-1 and TRBJ1-1, with D unresolved. V was shortened by 5 bases and J by 1 base, with 9 bases between the two germline ends. Germline loops: CDR1 SGHRS, CDR2 YFSETQ. The CDR3 length is 13 residues. The CDR3 loop is CASRNTANTEAFF. The CDR3 DNA follows: TGCGCCAGCAGAAATACAGCGAACACTGAAGCTTTCTTT.

This chain uses TRBV5-4 with TRBJ2-1; TRBD1 matches at 10 bases. This CDR3 is built from 16 residues. The J segment lost 8 bases and the V segment lost 3 bases, leaving 11 bases of the junction unmatched. From germline, CDR1 is SGHNT and CDR2 YYREEE (reference sequence). CDR3 bases: TGTGCCAGCAGCTCTCCCGGGACAGGGGATTTCGATGAGCAGTTCTTC. Translating it yields CASSSPGTGDFDEQFF.

V is TRBV4-1 and J is TRBJ1-5; D might be TRBD1 (5 bases). Trimming took 1 base from V and 3 from J, leaving 10 bases between them. Germline CDR1 reads MGHRA; CDR2 reads YSYEKL. The CDR3 covers 15 residues. CDR3 in amino acids: CASSQVRGDNQPQHF. The CDR3 DNA reads as TGCGCCAGCAGCCAAGTCCGGGGGGACAATCAGCCCCAGCATTTT.

The V call is TRBV6-4, the J call TRBJ2-1; TRBD1 might be the D (5 bases). The germline V gene has CDR1 MRHNA and CDR2 SNTAGT. The CDR3 runs to 14 residues. The V end was cut by 5 bases, the J end by 0 bases, with 8 bases between. The CDR3 region has the DNA TGTGCCAGCAGTCGGACAAGCTCCTACAATGAGCAGTTCTTC. Residues: CASSRTSSYNEQFF.

The V and J genes are TRBV5-6 and TRBJ2-3; 7 nucleotides align to TRBD2. This CDR3 has 11 amino acids. The junction had 0 bases not matched to a gene; V was cut back by 1 base and J by 10 bases. Germline CDR1 is SGHDT and CDR2 is YYEEEE. The CDR3, as DNA: TGTGCCAGCAGCTTGACTAGCGCGCAGTATTTT. It translates to CASSLTSAQYF.

The V call is TRBV7-6, the J call TRBJ2-5; 7 bases are shared with TRBD1. Germline-derived CDR1 and CDR2 are SGHVS and FNYEAQ. The junction had 5 bases not matched to a gene; V was cut back by 5 bases and J by 2 bases. The CDR3 totals 14 residues. CDR3 nucleotide sequence: TGTGCCAGCAGCCCCGGGACAGCGCAAGAGACCCAGTACTTC. Residues: CASSPGTAQETQYF.

This clone has just a few counts. The chain couples TRBV7-8 to TRBJ1-4; D ambiguous. CDR1 is SGHVS, CDR2 FQNEAQ, per germline. Trimming stripped 5 bases from V and 8 bases from J, with 12 bases between. The CDR3 has 13 amino acids. The CDR3 DNA follows: TGTGCCAGCAGCCCAGCGGTCGGCGAAAAACTGTTTTTT. It specifies CASSPAVGEKLFF.

The CDR3 sequence is CASSYAGSLPAFF. The CDR3 DNA follows: TGTGCCAGCAGTTACGCAGGGTCTTTACCAGCTTTCTTT. The rearrangement joins TRBV6-5 to TRBJ1-1; possible D gene TRBD1, 5 bases. CDR3 length equals 13 residues. Trimming took off 2 bases at V and 10 bases at J, with 14 bases between the two ends. Germline values: CDR1 MNHEY, CDR2 SVGAGI.

The chain recombines TRBV10-2 with TRBJ2-7; D unclear. The V end was cut by 2 bases, the J end by 2 bases, with 4 bases between. The CDR3 consists of 12 residues. Germline assignment: CDR1 WSHSY and CDR2 SAAADI. The CDR3 DNA is TGCGCCAGCAGTGAGCAGACCTACGAGCAGTACTTC. This codes for CASSEQTYEQYF.

The chain employs TRBV30 and TRBJ2-1; TRBD2 aligns across 8 bases. V gave up 3 bases and J gave up 10 bases; unmatched junction bases: 14. This CDR3 spans 15 amino acids. Germline V gene lookup returns CDR1 GTSNPN and CDR2 SVGIG (reference sequence). CDR3 amino acids: CAWRIGGGPYTEQFF. The CDR3 region has the DNA TGTGCCTGGAGAATCGGCGGGGGGCCCTATACGGAGCAGTTCTTC. Filled out from reference TRBV30 and TRBJ2-1, the complete variable domain reads SQTIHQWPATLVQPVGSPLSLECTVEGTSNPNLYWYRQAAGRGLQLLFYSVGIGQISSEVPQNLSASRPQDRQFILSSKKLLLSDSGFYLCAWRIGGGPYTEQFFGPGTRLTVL.